A single sample is the source of the 3 T cell receptor beta chains below, sequenced in a study of Graves' ophthalmopathy and Graves' hyperthyroidism. From RNA, the CDR3 regions of TCR beta chains were amplified and sequenced. Following a first-round RT-PCR that used HTBI primers, a second-round multiplex PCR was carried out. TCRdb redid the calling of the multiplex PCR reads with MiXCR, one entry per CDR3 protein. The sample includes approximately 410,000 distinct CDR3 sequences, 15% to 17% seen only once; the top ten take around 7%. Sequenced material: peripheral blood. These receptors were obtained from a woman aged 18-29 years with stable Graves' hyperthyroidism.

This clonotype was picked up many times. The chain uses TRBV5-1 and TRBJ1-1, with 9 bases identical to TRBD1. The CDR3 extends over 15 amino acids. V shed 2 bases, J shed 5 bases, and the junction held 7 bases outside the gene matches. Per germline, CDR1 SGHRS and CDR2 YFSETQ. CDR3 sequence reads: CASSFDRDRETEAFF. In nucleotides, the CDR3 is TGCGCCAGCAGCTTTGACCGGGACAGGGAAACTGAAGCTTTCTTT.

The V gene is TRBV6-6, the J gene TRBJ1-6; D not certain. The ends were cut back, 6 bases at V and 8 bases at J, with 8 bases in the middle. In germline, CDR1 is MNHNY, CDR2 SVGAGI (reference sequence). This CDR3 region has 12 residues. The CDR3 here is CASRVSDSPLHF. DNA of the CDR3: TGTGCCAGCAGGGTCTCGGATTCACCCCTCCACTTT.

This sequence joins TRBV5-5 and TRBJ1-1; tentatively, D is TRBD1 (6 bases). Trimming took 0 bases from V and 2 from J, leaving 11 bases between them. CDR3 length: 15 residues. CDR1 and CDR2 (germline): SGHKS, YYEKEE (reference sequence). The CDR3 nucleotides are TGTGCCAGCAGCTTGGATCTGGGGGGCAACACTGAAGCTTTCTTT. Amino acids: CASSLDLGGNTEAFF. The variable domain in full, completed from reference TRBV5-5 and TRBJ1-1, reads DAGVTQSPTHLIKTRGQQVTLRCSPISGHKSVSWYQQVLGQGPQFIFQYYEKEERGRGNFPDRFSARQFPNYSSELNVNALLLGDSALYLCASSLDLGGNTEAFFGQGTRLTVV.